The T cell receptor (beta chain) under discussion was sequenced for a study of response to subunit inactivated influenza vaccine. Study outcomes and limitations: The authors suggested that few new T cells are recruited per seasonal influenza vaccination.

This clonotype was counted ten times or more. Its matching antigen is unknown. One entry per CDR3 protein results from TCRdb running MiXCR on the RT-PCR reads. Of approximately 530,000 distinct CDR3 sequences in the sample, roughly 7.9% were seen once. The source of this sequence is a man aged 50 to 75 who received an inactivated influenza vaccine. Material: PBMCs from blood, obtained less than 30 months after vaccination.

CDR3 protein: CASSQEQGQPQHF. DNA for the CDR3: TGCGCCAGCAGCCAAGAACAGGGACAGCCCCAGCATTTT. This sequence joins TRBV4-3 and TRBJ1-5, with D tentatively TRBD1 (6 bases). Trimming left V 0 bases short and J 7 bases short, with 7 bases between. The CDR3 totals 13 residues. CDR1 and CDR2 (germline): LGHNA, YSLEER.